This is a list of T cell receptor beta chains from one sample in a study of cytomegalovirus exposure and HLA in healthy donors. Sequencing was performed with immunoSEQ multiplex PCR; in TCRdb, only in-frame clones are kept and a portion is missing. The top ten hold more than 0.7% of the sample, which has fewer than 200,000 clones, about 83% seen once. Sequenced input: PBMCs. The receptors stem from a woman in her thirties in good health and CMV-seronegative. CDR3s include the opening cysteine and the closing phenylalanine or tryptophan. D genes are given only for firm matches. Where a row states a size, it is once, few, many or the class of an expanded clone; other rows omit it.

len: 14; d_gene: TRBD1; v_gene: TRBV7-9; j_gene: TRBJ2-7; abundance: once; CDR3nt: TGTGCCAGCAGCTTAGTGGGACAGGGGGCCGAGCAGTACTTC; CDR3aa: CASSLVGQGAEQYF
len: 18; d_gene: TRBD1; v_gene: TRBV27; j_gene: TRBJ1-4; abundance: NA; CDR3nt: TGTGCCAGCAGTTCGGGACAGGGGGCTCAGGTCTGGCACGAAAAACTGTTTTTT; CDR3aa: CASSSGQGAQVWHEKLFF
len: 17; d_gene: TRBD1; v_gene: TRBV2; j_gene: TRBJ1-4; abundance: once; CDR3nt: TGTGCCAGCAGTGAAGACTTAGGACAGGGGAGGCGTGAAAAACTGTTTTTT; CDR3aa: CASSEDLGQGRREKLFF
len: 18; d_gene: TRBD2; v_gene: TRBV9; j_gene: TRBJ2-1; abundance: few; CDR3nt: TGTGCCAGCAGCGTAGATCCGACTAGCGGGAGAATCCACAATGAGCAGTTCTTC; CDR3aa: CASSVDPTSGRIHNEQFF
len: 18; d_gene: TRBD1; v_gene: TRBV5-4; j_gene: TRBJ2-6; abundance: NA; CDR3nt: TGTGCCAGCAGCCCCCCGACAGGGGAAAGCTCTGGGGCCAACGTCCTGACTTTC; CDR3aa: CASSPPTGESSGANVLTF
len: 13; d_gene: NA; v_gene: TRBV7-2; j_gene: TRBJ2-2; abundance: NA; CDR3nt: TGTGCCAGCAGCTCGGGAGAGGGCGGGGAGCTGTTTTTT; CDR3aa: CASSSGEGGELFF
len: 12; d_gene: NA; v_gene: TRBV30; j_gene: TRBJ2-7; abundance: NA; CDR3nt: TGTGCCTGGAGTCGGGGGACCTACGAGCAGTACTTC; CDR3aa: CAWSRGTYEQYF
len: 12; d_gene: NA; v_gene: TRBV28; j_gene: TRBJ2-1; abundance: NA; CDR3nt: TGTGCCAGCAACGAGCGCCACAATGAGCAGTTCTTC; CDR3aa: CASNERHNEQFF
len: 16; d_gene: NA; v_gene: TRBV7-9; j_gene: TRBJ1-5; abundance: NA; CDR3nt: TGTGCCAGCAGCTTATTTAACAGCCACAGCAATCAGCCCCAGCATTTT; CDR3aa: CASSLFNSHSNQPQHF
len: 14; d_gene: NA; v_gene: TRBV19; j_gene: TRBJ2-7; abundance: NA; CDR3nt: TGTGCCAGTAGTACGGACAGTGGGTTGATCGAGCAGTACTTC; CDR3aa: CASSTDSGLIEQYF
len: 13; d_gene: NA; v_gene: TRBV30; j_gene: TRBJ2-3; abundance: NA; CDR3nt: TGTGCCTGGACGAACGGGGGCACAGATACGCAGTATTTT; CDR3aa: CAWTNGGTDTQYF
len: 14; d_gene: NA; v_gene: TRBV5-1; j_gene: TRBJ2-7; abundance: NA; CDR3nt: TGCGCCAGCAGCTTGGGGGCTTGGGGGGACGAGCAGTACTTC; CDR3aa: CASSLGAWGDEQYF
len: 11; d_gene: NA; v_gene: TRBV7-9; j_gene: TRBJ2-7; abundance: few; CDR3nt: TGTGCCAGCAGCCCAGGGGCCGAGCAGTACTTC; CDR3aa: CASSPGAEQYF
len: 18; d_gene: NA; v_gene: TRBV6-1; j_gene: TRBJ2-4; abundance: NA; CDR3nt: TGTGCCAGCAGTGAAGACCCCCGCGGGTCGGGAACCAAAAACATTCAGTACTTC; CDR3aa: CASSEDPRGSGTKNIQYF
len: 15; d_gene: TRBD1; v_gene: TRBV28; j_gene: TRBJ2-7; abundance: once; CDR3nt: TGTGCCAGCAGAACCCCCGGGACAGGGGTCTACGAGCAGTACTTC; CDR3aa: CASRTPGTGVYEQYF
len: 13; d_gene: TRBD2; v_gene: TRBV4-3; j_gene: TRBJ2-7; abundance: once; CDR3nt: TGCGCCAGCAGCCACGCGGGAGAAGGCGAGCAGTACTTC; CDR3aa: CASSHAGEGEQYF
len: 14; d_gene: NA; v_gene: TRBV15; j_gene: TRBJ1-2; abundance: once; CDR3nt: TGTGCCACCAGCCGGGGAGAGATCAACTATGGCTACACCTTC; CDR3aa: CATSRGEINYGYTF
len: 14; d_gene: NA; v_gene: TRBV5-1; j_gene: TRBJ2-2; abundance: NA; CDR3nt: TGCGCCAGCATCCCGGACTCCTCCACCGGGGAGCTGTTTTTT; CDR3aa: CASIPDSSTGELFF
len: 14; d_gene: TRBD2; v_gene: TRBV5-4; j_gene: TRBJ2-1; abundance: once; CDR3nt: TGTGCCAGCAGCTTGGTGGGCGGGAGCAATGAGCAGTTCTTC; CDR3aa: CASSLVGGSNEQFF
len: 16; d_gene: TRBD2; v_gene: TRBV7-3; j_gene: TRBJ2-1; abundance: once; CDR3nt: TGTGCCAGCACCCCACTAGCGGGAACACCCAACAATGAGCAGTTCTTC; CDR3aa: CASTPLAGTPNNEQFF
len: 15; d_gene: TRBD1; v_gene: TRBV5-5; j_gene: TRBJ2-1; abundance: once; CDR3nt: TGTGCCAGCAGCCGGGACAGGGGCCAGTACAATGAGCAGTTCTTC; CDR3aa: CASSRDRGQYNEQFF
len: 11; d_gene: NA; v_gene: TRBV6-5; j_gene: TRBJ1-1; abundance: few; CDR3nt: TGTGCCAGCAGCCACAACACAGAAGCTTTCTTT; CDR3aa: CASSHNTEAFF
len: 15; d_gene: TRBD1; v_gene: TRBV6-1; j_gene: TRBJ2-3; abundance: NA; CDR3nt: TGTGCCAGCAGTCACACAGGGGGGAGCACAGATACGCAGTATTTT; CDR3aa: CASSHTGGSTDTQYF
len: 15; d_gene: NA; v_gene: TRBV30; j_gene: TRBJ2-2; abundance: NA; CDR3nt: TGTGCCTGGGCCAAGGGGGACACCTACACCGGGGAGCTGTTTTTT; CDR3aa: CAWAKGDTYTGELFF
len: 14; d_gene: TRBD2; v_gene: TRBV14; j_gene: TRBJ2-7; abundance: NA; CDR3nt: TGTGCCAGCAGATTCAGCGGGAGGGCCCACGAGCAGTACTTC; CDR3aa: CASRFSGRAHEQYF
len: 15; d_gene: NA; v_gene: TRBV5-4; j_gene: TRBJ1-1; abundance: once; CDR3nt: TGTGCCAGCAGCGGATTGACAGGAATGAACACTGAAGCTTTCTTT; CDR3aa: CASSGLTGMNTEAFF
len: 17; d_gene: TRBD2; v_gene: TRBV5-1; j_gene: TRBJ2-1; abundance: NA; CDR3nt: TGCGCCAGCAGCTTGGTTGGGACTAGCGGGAGCCTCAATGAGCAGTTCTTC; CDR3aa: CASSLVGTSGSLNEQFF
len: 17; d_gene: TRBD2; v_gene: TRBV5-4; j_gene: TRBJ2-3; abundance: NA; CDR3nt: TGTGCCAGCAGTCTCGGGGATTTAGCGGGAGGGCCAGATACGCAGTATTTT; CDR3aa: CASSLGDLAGGPDTQYF
len: 16; d_gene: NA; v_gene: TRBV4-2; j_gene: TRBJ2-1; abundance: NA; CDR3nt: TGTGCCAGCAGCCCTCGAGAAGCACAGGGAATCAATGAGCAGTTCTTC; CDR3aa: CASSPREAQGINEQFF
len: 13; d_gene: NA; v_gene: TRBV7-9; j_gene: TRBJ1-1; abundance: NA; CDR3nt: TGTGCCAGCAGCCCCCTCCCAGGGATCGAAGCTTTCTTT; CDR3aa: CASSPLPGIEAFF
len: 16; d_gene: NA; v_gene: TRBV27; j_gene: TRBJ2-1; abundance: NA; CDR3nt: TGTGCCAGCAGTTCCGGGAGTGCCCCCTTCTACAATGAGCAGTTCTTC; CDR3aa: CASSSGSAPFYNEQFF
len: 14; d_gene: NA; v_gene: TRBV6-6; j_gene: TRBJ1-5; abundance: NA; CDR3nt: TGTGCCAGCACCCAAGGTCGGGAAAATCAGCCCCAGCATTTT; CDR3aa: CASTQGRENQPQHF
len: 15; d_gene: NA; v_gene: TRBV2; j_gene: TRBJ1-5; abundance: NA; CDR3nt: TGTGCCAGCAATATCGGGGGGTATAGCAATCAGCCCCAGCATTTT; CDR3aa: CASNIGGYSNQPQHF
len: 13; d_gene: NA; v_gene: TRBV18; j_gene: TRBJ1-1; abundance: once; CDR3nt: TGTGCCAGCTCACCGCCGGGGAACACTGAAGCTTTCTTT; CDR3aa: CASSPPGNTEAFF
len: 15; d_gene: TRBD2; v_gene: TRBV5-1; j_gene: TRBJ2-1; abundance: once; CDR3nt: TGCGCCAGCAGCATAGGACTAGCGGGGATGAATGAGCAGTTCTTC; CDR3aa: CASSIGLAGMNEQFF
len: 14; d_gene: NA; v_gene: TRBV6-6; j_gene: TRBJ2-7; abundance: NA; CDR3nt: TGTGCCACCCAAGATGACAGGACGGACTACGAGCAGTACTTC; CDR3aa: CATQDDRTDYEQYF
len: 14; d_gene: NA; v_gene: TRBV18; j_gene: TRBJ2-7; abundance: NA; CDR3nt: TGTGCCAGCTCACCATTAGACAGACCCTACGAGCAGTACTTC; CDR3aa: CASSPLDRPYEQYF
len: 17; d_gene: TRBD1; v_gene: TRBV9; j_gene: TRBJ1-2; abundance: NA; CDR3nt: TGTGCCAGCAGACAAATCCCGGGACAGGGGGTTTCCGATGGCTACACCTTC; CDR3aa: CASRQIPGQGVSDGYTF
len: 16; d_gene: TRBD1; v_gene: TRBV27; j_gene: TRBJ2-7; abundance: NA; CDR3nt: TGTGCCAGCAACGGAGGGCGTGGGACAGGGACCTACGAGCAGTACTTC; CDR3aa: CASNGGRGTGTYEQYF
len: 15; d_gene: NA; v_gene: TRBV28; j_gene: TRBJ1-3; abundance: NA; CDR3nt: TGTGCCAGCAGCTCCCAGGGAAGGATGGGAAACACCATATATTTT; CDR3aa: CASSSQGRMGNTIYF
len: 16; d_gene: TRBD2; v_gene: TRBV14; j_gene: TRBJ2-3; abundance: NA; CDR3nt: TGTGCCAGCAGCCAAGAATCTAGCGGTTTCACAGATACGCAGTATTTT; CDR3aa: CASSQESSGFTDTQYF
len: 15; d_gene: TRBD2; v_gene: TRBV27; j_gene: TRBJ2-7; abundance: NA; CDR3nt: TGTGCCAGCAGTGGACTAGCCCCAACCCCCTACGAGCAGTACTTC; CDR3aa: CASSGLAPTPYEQYF